This TCR beta chain was found in a study of cytomegalovirus exposure and HLA in healthy donors. On this clone itself: Its antigen is not known.

This CDR3 is built from 15 residues. The junction had 11 bases not matched to a gene; V was cut back by 4 bases and J by 5 bases. Per germline, CDR1 SQVTM and CDR2 ANQGSEA. Whole-study findings and limits: Specificity of a few CMV-associated chains for CMV antigens was verified in vitro. According to a later analysis, TCR clusters from the first cohort tended to co-occur in the 120 or so validation repertoires.

Sequencing used immunoSEQ multiplex PCR; TCRdb keeps in-frame clones, though not all of them. The sample contains a few hundred thousand clones, approximately 88% of which appear only once. The chain links TRBV29-1 to TRBJ2-7, with 10 bases aligning to TRBD2. The origin of this receptor is a woman aged 25 to 39 in good health and CMV-seropositive. The sequenced sample consisted of PBMCs. DNA of the CDR3: TGCAGCGTTGGTATGGGGCTAGCGGGAGTCCACGAGCAGTACTTC. Protein product: CSVGMGLAGVHEQYF.